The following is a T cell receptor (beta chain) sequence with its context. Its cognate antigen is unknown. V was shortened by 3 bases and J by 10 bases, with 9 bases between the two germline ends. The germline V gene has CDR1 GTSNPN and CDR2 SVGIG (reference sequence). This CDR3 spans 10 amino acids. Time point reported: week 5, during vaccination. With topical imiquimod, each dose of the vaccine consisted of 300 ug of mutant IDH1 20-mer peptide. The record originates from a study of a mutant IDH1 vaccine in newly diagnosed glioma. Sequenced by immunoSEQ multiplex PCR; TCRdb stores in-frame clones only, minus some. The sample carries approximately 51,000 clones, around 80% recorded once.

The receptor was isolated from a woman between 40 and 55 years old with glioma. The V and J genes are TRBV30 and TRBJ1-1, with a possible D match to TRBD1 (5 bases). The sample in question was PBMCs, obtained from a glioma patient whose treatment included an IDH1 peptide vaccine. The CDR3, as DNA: TGTGCCTGGAGACAGGTGGCAGCTTTCTTT. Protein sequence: CAWRQVAAFF.